The 12 T cell receptor beta chains reported below all come from one sample, sequenced in a study of blood T cell repertoires in COVID-19. Sequenced by immunoSEQ multiplex PCR; TCRdb stores in-frame clones only, minus some. This sample carries under 250,000 clones, roughly 85% of them seen once, and the ten largest clones take about 8.2%. The sequenced material came from PBMCs or T cells enriched from blood (not recorded which). The receptors originated from a woman in her forties or fifties with acute COVID-19.

The chain couples TRBV19 to TRBJ1-4; TRBD1 might be the D (5 bases). The germline gives CDR1 LNHDA, CDR2 SQIVND (reference sequence). V shed 8 bases and J shed 11 bases, with 27 bases lying between them. The CDR3 consists of 16 residues. CDR3 nucleotides: TGTGCCAGTTCTAAGGACACTCCATTTCAAGCGGGGAAACTGTTTTTT. Translated, it gives CASSKDTPFQAGKLFF.

V usage is TRBV5-1 and J usage is TRBJ2-2; 7 bases align to TRBD1. V gave up 3 bases and J gave up 5 bases; unmatched junction bases: 4. Per the germline V gene, CDR1 is SGHRS and CDR2 is YFSETQ. CDR3 size: 14 residues. The CDR3 loop reads CASSSGQPTGELFF. The CDR3 DNA reads as TGCGCCAGCAGCTCGGGACAGCCTACCGGGGAGCTGTTTTTT.

The V and J genes are TRBV27 and TRBJ2-3, with TRBD2 as a possible D gene (5 bases). The CDR3 loop spans 14 amino acids. Germline CDR1 is MNHEY and CDR2 is SMNVEV (reference sequence). Trimming took off 6 bases at V and 3 bases at J, with 13 bases between the two ends. CDR3 nucleotides: TGTGCCAGCAGCCCCGGACTTGATACAGATACGCAGTATTTT. It yields the protein CASSPGLDTDTQYF.

This clone has more than one count but fewer than ten. This rearrangement joins TRBV5-4 to TRBJ2-1, with 7 bases identical to TRBD2. The CDR3 length is 14 residues. The J segment lost 5 bases and the V segment lost 0 bases, leaving 2 bases of the junction unmatched. CDR1 is SGHNT, CDR2 YYREEE, per germline (reference sequence). The CDR3 loop is CASSLGGSDNEQFF. The CDR3 DNA is TGTGCCAGCAGCTTGGGCGGGAGCGACAATGAGCAGTTCTTC.

This chain joins TRBV13 and TRBJ1-1; D gene uncertain. Per germline, CDR1 PRHDT and CDR2 FYEKMQ (reference sequence). Trimming cost V 0 bases and J 5 bases, with 7 bases left between them. The CDR3 is made up of 13 amino acids. The CDR3 nucleotides are TGTGCCAGCAGCTTAGGGGGGAGGACTGAAGCTTTCTTT. Protein sequence: CASSLGGRTEAFF.

V is TRBV6-4 and J is TRBJ2-1; D unresolved. Trimming took 3 bases from V and 3 from J, leaving 6 bases between them. This CDR3 spans 13 amino acids. CDR1 and CDR2 (germline): MRHNA, SNTAGT. CDR3 sequence: CASSDRDYNEQFF. The CDR3 region has the DNA TGTGCCAGCAGTGATAGAGACTACAATGAGCAGTTCTTC.

The chain recombines TRBV6-1 with TRBJ2-1; D gene ambiguous. Trimming took off 1 base at V and 10 bases at J, with 8 bases between the two ends. The CDR3 runs to 12 residues. The germline V gene encodes CDR1 MNHNS and CDR2 SASEGT. The CDR3 here is CASSEVKREQFF. As DNA, the CDR3 is TGTGCCAGCAGTGAAGTCAAGCGAGAGCAGTTCTTC.

V gene TRBV29-1 combines with J gene TRBJ1-6; D is perhaps TRBD1 (6 bases). The ends were cut back, 6 bases at V and 7 bases at J, with 16 bases in the middle. Germline V lookup: CDR1 SQVTM, CDR2 ANQGSEA. The CDR3 sequence is 14 residues long. This CDR3 reads CSVGSGGANSPLHF. In DNA form, the CDR3 reads TGCAGCGTGGGCTCCGGGGGGGCGAATTCACCCCTCCACTTT.

This clone was picked up many times. The genes are TRBV19 and TRBJ1-2, with 8 bases lining up with TRBD1. The germline CDR1 and CDR2 sequences are LNHDA and SQIVND (reference sequence). The V and J ends lost 7 bases and 0 bases, in that order; junction bases with no gene match: 7. The CDR3 runs to 15 residues. CDR3 in DNA: TGTGCCAGTAAGGACAGGGCAGAAGCTAACTATGGCTACACCTTC. It encodes CASKDRAEANYGYTF.

The V and J genes are TRBV30 and TRBJ1-6; the D is unclear. Trimming removed 4 bases from V and 10 bases from J, with 14 bases in between. CDR3 length equals 13 residues. The germline V gene has CDR1 GTSNPN and CDR2 SVGIG (reference sequence). The CDR3 DNA reads TGTGCCTGGAACGGGGATGGGAGGTCACCCCTCCACTTT. Its protein product is CAWNGDGRSPLHF.

The chain joins TRBV7-2 to TRBJ1-2, with D perhaps matching TRBD1 (5 bases). Germline CDR1 reads SGHTA; CDR2 reads FQGNSA. Between the trimmed V and J ends, which lost 3 bases and 5 bases, there was a span of 10 bases. The CDR3 is 13 residues long. CDR3 amino acids: CASSLKGSYGYTF. The CDR3 DNA reads as TGTGCCAGCAGCTTGAAGGGGTCTTATGGCTACACCTTC.

This chain links TRBV13 with TRBJ2-5, with TRBD1 as a possible D gene (6 bases). CDR3 length equals 13 residues. The V gene's germline CDR1 is PRHDT and CDR2 FYEKMQ (reference sequence). V lost 4 bases and J 9 bases, leaving 15 bases between the germline ends. The CDR3 loop reads CASSSRLAGAQYF. The CDR3 nucleotides are TGTGCCAGCAGCTCCAGGTTAGCAGGGGCCCAGTACTTC.